Each of the 4 T cell receptor beta chains below was sequenced from the same sample in a study of type 1 and type 2 diabetes patients. The PCR template was genomic DNA. Amplification of the beta chain CDR3 used 30 forward and 13 reverse multiplex primers. A single record per CDR3 protein comes from TCRdb applying MiXCR to the multiplex PCR reads. The sample has approximately 260,000 distinct CDR3 sequences, around 47% seen once; the top ten hold around 15%. Specimen: peripheral blood mononuclear cells (PBMCs). The receptors stem from a man between 18 and 29 years old with type 2 diabetes.

This clonotype has more than one count but fewer than ten. The rearrangement joins TRBV27 to TRBJ2-6; D unclear. Germline CDR1 and CDR2: MNHEY and SMNVEV (reference sequence). Trimming cost V 6 bases and J 0 bases, with 12 bases left between them. CDR3 length equals 16 residues. CDR3 bases: TGTGCCAGCAGCTCAGTGGTGTTCTCTGGGGCCAACGTCCTGACTTTC. It specifies CASSSVVFSGANVLTF.

This clonotype was detected a few times. The DNA of the CDR3 is TGCAGTGCTAGGGGGGGGCCCCTCTCTTTGAACACTGAAGCTTTCTTT. Its translation is CSARGGPLSLNTEAFF. The rearrangement joins TRBV20-1 to TRBJ1-1, with D tentatively TRBD1 (6 bases). From germline, CDR1 is DFQATT and CDR2 SNEGSKA (reference sequence). The CDR3 has 16 amino acids. V was shortened by 3 bases and J by 0 bases, with 17 bases between the two germline ends.

This clonotype has more than one count but fewer than ten. The chain recombines TRBV19 with TRBJ1-5, with 7 bases lining up with TRBD1. The CDR3 covers 18 residues. The germline V gene has CDR1 LNHDA and CDR2 SQIVND (reference sequence). J gave up 1 base and V 2 bases, and 11 bases lay outside the gene matches. CDR3 sequence: CASSIFLGQPNSNQPQHF. CDR3 nucleotide sequence: TGTGCCAGTAGTATATTTTTGGGACAGCCAAACAGCAATCAGCCCCAGCATTTT. The full variable domain, with the rest looked up from reference TRBV19 and TRBJ1-5, is DGGITQSPKYLFRKEGQNVTLSCEQNLNHDAMYWYRQDPGQGLRLIYYSQIVNDFQKGDIAEGYSVSREKKESFPLTVTSAQKNPTAFYLCASSIFLGQPNSNQPQHFGDGTRLSIL.

The chain has TRBV5-1 and TRBJ1-1; D gene uncertain. The CDR3 is 14 amino acids. In germline, CDR1 is SGHRS, CDR2 YFSETQ. The V end lost 0 bases, the J end lost 0 bases, and 6 bases lay between the germline ends. CDR3 residues: CASSLVPVNTEAFF. DNA for the CDR3: TGCGCCAGCAGCTTGGTACCGGTGAACACTGAAGCTTTCTTT.